One and the same sample provided the 3 T cell receptor beta chains below, sequenced in a study of technical replicates of blood from a handful of donors. Some clones are missing from TCRdb's copy, which holds only in-frame ones; the method was immunoSEQ multiplex PCR. This sample carries 100,000 or so clones, over 85% of them seen once, and the ten largest clones take 0.2% to 0.3%. Sample: T cells isolated from PBMCs. These receptors were taken from a human donor in good health.

The V call is TRBV4-2, the J call TRBJ2-1; 14 bases match TRBD2. CDR3 length equals 16 residues. Looked up from germline, CDR1 is LGHNA and CDR2 is YNFKEQ. Unmatched junction bases numbered 6, after V lost 4 bases and J lost 7 bases. In DNA form, the CDR3 reads TGTGCCAGCAGCCGTCGACTAGCGGGGGGGGATAATGAGCAGTTCTTC. Its protein product is CASSRRLAGGDNEQFF.

The chain uses TRBV27 and TRBJ2-1; 7 bases match TRBD1. The CDR3 loop spans 15 amino acids. CDR1 and CDR2 (germline): MNHEY, SMNVEV (reference sequence). With V trimmed by 2 bases and J by 3 bases, 4 bases remained unmatched. Here the CDR3 reads CASSLSRGIYNEQFF. Here the CDR3 DNA reads TGTGCCAGCAGTTTAAGCAGGGGGATCTACAATGAGCAGTTCTTC.

The CDR3 sequence is CASSFDLSSTGTQYF. The DNA of the CDR3 is TGCGCCAGCAGCTTCGATCTCTCTAGTACGGGGACCCAGTACTTC. The V gene is TRBV5-1, the J gene TRBJ2-5, with unresolved D. This CDR3 spans 15 amino acids. V lost 2 bases and J lost 7, with 18 bases in between. Germline V gene data show CDR1 as SGHRS and CDR2 as YFSETQ.